Listed below are T cell receptor beta chains from one sample, sequenced in a study of OX40 agonist ivuxolimab in advanced cancers. Profiling relied on immunoSEQ multiplex PCR, and the TCRdb table lists in-frame clones only, not all of them. The sample has some 46,000 clones, 89% seen once. Material: CD4+ or CD8+ T cells sorted from blood, obtained in a trial of the OX40 agonist ivuxolimab. The receptors stem from an adult with an advanced solid tumor such as melanoma, head and neck, liver or kidney cancer. Both conserved end residues are part of each CDR3. Fields, in order: D gene, clone size, V gene, J gene, CDR3 protein, CDR3 DNA. D genes are given only for firm matches. The size entry is marked missing in some rows and otherwise reads once, few, many or a size class.

>.|.|TRBV7-8|TRBJ2-7
CASSLGGGAYEQYF
TGTGCCAGCAGCTTAGGAGGGGGAGCCTACGAGCAGTACTTC
>TRBD2|.|TRBV14|TRBJ2-3
CASSLSGGRGTDTQYF
TGTGCCAGCAGCCTAAGCGGGGGGCGGGGCACAGATACGCAGTATTTT
>.|.|TRBV14|TRBJ1-1
CASSPLTLAEAFF
TGTGCCAGCAGCCCCCTCACTTTAGCTGAAGCTTTCTTT
>.|.|TRBV29-1|TRBJ1-1
CSVWGRASEAFF
TGCAGCGTATGGGGCAGGGCCTCTGAAGCTTTCTTT
>.|.|TRBV6-5|TRBJ1-2
CASSWGFSYGYTF
TGTGCCAGCAGTTGGGGTTTTTCCTATGGCTACACCTTC
>.|.|TRBV5-8|TRBJ2-5
CASSPWGERGLRETQYF
TGTGCCAGCAGCCCGTGGGGGGAGAGGGGCTTGAGGGAGACCCAGTACTTC
>.|.|TRBV30|TRBJ2-7
CAWSSSYSYEQYF
TGTGCCTGGAGTTCCTCATACTCGTACGAGCAGTACTTC
>.|once|TRBV9|TRBJ2-2
CASSVNFRVNTGELFF
TGTGCCAGCAGCGTAAATTTCAGGGTGAACACCGGGGAGCTGTTTTTT
>TRBD2|.|TRBV6-5|TRBJ2-3
CASRNSGGDTDTQYF
TGTGCCAGCAGAAATAGCGGGGGGGACACAGATACGCAGTATTTT
>.|.|TRBV6-6|TRBJ1-2
CASSYWLNYGYTF
TGTGCCAGCAGTTACTGGTTAAACTATGGCTACACCTTC
>.|.|TRBV19|TRBJ2-1
CASSMGRSYNEQFF
TGTGCCAGTAGTATGGGTAGATCCTACAATGAGCAGTTCTTC
>.|.|TRBV2|TRBJ2-7
CASTRTYEQYF
TGTGCCAGCACAAGGACCTACGAGCAGTACTTC
>.|.|TRBV7-8|TRBJ1-4
CASTPAGVANEKLFF
TGTGCCAGCACCCCCGCAGGGGTGGCTAATGAAAAACTGTTTTTT
>TRBD2|.|TRBV19|TRBJ2-7
CASSPWEGSYEQYF
TGTGCCAGTAGTCCCTGGGAGGGCTCCTACGAGCAGTACTTC
>.|.|TRBV2|TRBJ2-5
CASSEATGQETQYF
TGTGCCAGCAGTGAAGCGACGGGACAAGAGACCCAGTACTTC
>.|once|TRBV7-2|TRBJ1-1
CASSVRAGWTEAFF
TGTGCCAGCAGCGTAAGGGCCGGGTGGACTGAAGCTTTCTTT
>TRBD2|.|TRBV2|TRBJ2-3
CASRTSGSSTDTQYF
TGTGCCAGCCGGACTAGCGGGAGTAGCACAGATACGCAGTATTTT
>TRBD2|once|TRBV7-6|TRBJ2-1
CASSPEASGGDEQFF
TGTGCCAGCAGCCCAGAGGCTAGCGGGGGGGATGAGCAGTTCTTC
>.|.|TRBV9|TRBJ2-7
CASSVGPDSTYEQYF
TGTGCCAGCAGCGTAGGCCCGGACAGCACCTACGAGCAGTACTTC
>.|.|TRBV7-9|TRBJ1-2
CASSSTDLNYGYTF
TGTGCCAGCAGCTCCACGGACCTTAACTATGGCTACACCTTC
>.|.|TRBV7-9|TRBJ2-5
CASSFLQAQETQYF
TGTGCCAGCAGCTTTCTTCAGGCCCAAGAGACCCAGTACTTC
>TRBD2|once|TRBV27|TRBJ2-5
CASSQTSGGNQETQYF
TGTGCCAGCAGCCAAACTAGCGGGGGAAACCAAGAGACCCAGTACTTC
>.|once|TRBV13|TRBJ2-7
CASSPGVPGARREWQYF
TGTGCCAGCAGCCCCGGGGTCCCAGGGGCCCGACGAGAGTGGCAGTACTTC
>.|.|TRBV11-2|TRBJ1-2
CASSLVPSYDYTF
TGTGCCAGCAGCTTAGTCCCGAGCTATGACTACACCTTC
>.|.|TRBV27|TRBJ2-3
CASSLSAGTDTQYF
TGTGCCAGCAGTTTATCGGCGGGCACAGATACGCAGTATTTT
>TRBD1|.|TRBV7-9|TRBJ1-6
CASSLEGDRYNSPLHF
TGTGCCAGCAGCTTAGAAGGGGACAGATATAATTCACCCCTCCACTTT
>.|.|TRBV9|TRBJ2-2
CASSPRKEPRIVTGELFF
TGTGCCAGCAGCCCACGAAAGGAACCCCGGATCGTCACCGGGGAGCTGTTTTTT
>.|few|TRBV7-8|TRBJ2-2
CASSPGTPGAGELFF
TGTGCCAGCAGCCCCGGGACTCCAGGGGCCGGGGAGCTGTTTTTT
>.|.|TRBV9|TRBJ2-1
CASSDEGLSYNEQFF
TGTGCCAGCAGCGATGAGGGTCTCTCCTACAATGAGCAGTTCTTC
>.|.|TRBV4-3|TRBJ1-1
CASSPFSTGPNPGGFF
TGCGCCAGCAGCCCGTTTTCGACAGGCCCTAACCCTGGAGGTTTCTTT
>TRBD1|.|TRBV7-2|TRBJ1-2
CASSPHRDRPQGGYTF
TGTGCCAGCAGCCCACACCGGGACAGGCCTCAGGGTGGCTACACCTTC
>TRBD1|once|TRBV18|TRBJ2-7
CASSPPDRPYEQYF
TGTGCCAGCTCACCACCGGACAGGCCCTACGAGCAGTACTTC
>.|.|TRBV19|TRBJ2-1
CASSIWRESDEQFF
TGTGCCAGTAGTATTTGGAGGGAATCGGATGAGCAGTTCTTC
>.|.|TRBV9|TRBJ1-1
CASSVDGGGTEAFF
TGTGCCAGCAGCGTAGACGGGGGTGGCACTGAAGCTTTCTTT
>TRBD2|.|TRBV6-5|TRBJ2-5
CASTLLAGGAAQYF
TGTGCCAGCACCCTACTAGCGGGGGGGGCTGCCCAGTACTTC
>.|.|TRBV5-1|TRBJ1-1
CASSLVGSLVTEAFF
TGCGCCAGCAGCTTGGTAGGCAGCCTAGTAACGGAAGCTTTCTTT
>TRBD1|once|TRBV6-5|TRBJ1-2
CASSPTGVVDGYTF
TGTGCCAGCAGTCCGACAGGGGTAGTCGATGGCTACACCTTC
>.|.|TRBV9|TRBJ1-5
CASSVGEANQPQHF
TGTGCCAGCAGCGTAGGTGAGGCCAATCAGCCCCAGCATTTT
>TRBD1|.|TRBV7-3|TRBJ2-2
CASSFQHLFFVDRGRDTGELFF
TGTGCCAGCAGCTTTCAACATCTCTTTTTTGTGGACAGGGGGCGGGACACCGGGGAGCTGTTTTTT
>.|.|TRBV9|TRBJ2-1
CASSVEDYNEQFF
TGTGCCAGCAGCGTTGAGGATTACAATGAGCAGTTCTTC
>.|.|TRBV5-6|TRBJ2-3
CASSLGGAAQYF
TGTGCCAGCAGCTTGGGAGGAGCGGCGCAGTATTTT
>.|.|TRBV15|TRBJ2-2
CATSTGPSNTGELFF
TGTGCCACCAGCACCGGACCTTCGAACACCGGGGAGCTGTTTTTT
>.|.|TRBV27|TRBJ1-1
CASSLRVGTEAFF
TGTGCCAGCAGTTTAAGGGTGGGAACTGAAGCTTTCTTT
>TRBD1|.|TRBV28|TRBJ2-1
CASSLRTGSTYNEQFF
TGTGCCAGCAGTTTACGGACAGGGAGCACCTACAATGAGCAGTTCTTC
>.|.|TRBV7-3|TRBJ1-1
CASSPRGGRNTEAFF
TGTGCCAGCAGCCCACGTGGGGGGCGGAACACTGAAGCTTTCTTT
>.|.|TRBV30|TRBJ1-1
CAWSVIGNTEAFF
TGTGCCTGGAGTGTAATAGGGAACACTGAAGCTTTCTTT
>TRBD2|.|TRBV27|TRBJ2-7
CASWLRSGSSYEQYF
TGTGCCAGTTGGTTGCGTAGCGGGAGCTCCTACGAGCAGTACTTC
>TRBD2|.|TRBV10-3|TRBJ2-3
CAITSGGGDTQYF
TGTGCCATTACTAGCGGGGGAGGGGATACGCAGTATTTT
>TRBD2|.|TRBV4-3|TRBJ2-5
CASSLRDREGETQYF
TGCGCCAGCAGCCTAAGGGACCGGGAGGGAGAGACCCAGTACTTC
>.|.|TRBV2|TRBJ2-7
CASMDSTYKQYF
TGTGCCAGCATGGACAGTACCTACAAGCAGTACTTC
>.|.|TRBV10-1|TRBJ2-7
CASNERYEQYF
TGCGCCAGCAATGAGAGATACGAGCAGTACTTC
>.|.|TRBV7-9|TRBJ2-3
CASSLALGFGTDTQYF
TGTGCCAGCAGCTTAGCCTTAGGGTTCGGCACAGATACGCAGTATTTT
>TRBD1|.|TRBV11-3|TRBJ2-1
CASSLGGQGAYNEQFF
TGTGCCAGCAGCTTAGGGGGACAGGGGGCGTACAATGAGCAGTTCTTC
>.|.|TRBV9|TRBJ2-3
CASSVGADTDTQYF
TGTGCCAGCAGCGTAGGCGCAGACACAGATACGCAGTATTTT
>.|once|TRBV13|TRBJ1-6
CASSPAGELSSYNSPLHF
TGTGCCAGCAGCCCCGCGGGAGAGCTGAGCTCCTATAATTCACCCCTCCACTTT
>.|.|TRBV19|TRBJ2-7
CASSIGSVNYEQYF
TGTGCCAGTAGTATCGGGTCGGTTAATTACGAGCAGTACTTC
>.|.|TRBV7-6|TRBJ1-4
CASSPDGGEKLFF
TGTGCCAGCAGCCCAGATGGGGGTGAGAAACTGTTTTTT